This T cell receptor beta chain was identified during a study of T cells in Graves' hyperthyroidism and ophthalmopathy. From RNA transcripts, TCR beta CDR3 regions were amplified. The HTBI primer set drove a first-round RT-PCR of the TCR CDR3. TCRdb ran MiXCR on the multiplex PCR reads and lists one entry per CDR3 protein. The sample yields a few hundred thousand distinct CDR3 sequences, 20% to 25% seen once. An absence of ophthalmopathy progression within 18 months meant stable Graves' hyperthyroidism. Uncontrolled infection, other autoimmune disease, pregnancy or lactation disqualified patients from enrolment. In regard to this clonotype: Possible read error: a much larger clone is one base away.

CDR3 length equals 12 residues. Germline CDR1 is GTSNPN and CDR2 is SVGIG (reference sequence). The V gene lost 5 bases and the J gene lost 9 bases, with 16 bases spanning the gap. The chain employs TRBV30 and TRBJ1-1; D possibly corresponds to TRBD1 (6 bases). The TCR sequence derives from a man aged 18 to 35 with Graves' hyperthyroidism. Sequenced: blood. In DNA, the CDR3 is TGTGCCTGGGAATCGGGGGGCCCTAAAGCTTTCTTT. Protein sequence: CAWESGGPKAFF.